A single sample gave rise to the 15 T cell receptor beta chains below, sequenced in a study of control samples from healthy donors and cancer patients (dated by TCRdb to the early 2020s). Libraries were prepared through the immunoSEQ multiplex PCR assay. TCRdb stores this immuneACCESS table with in-frame sequences only. Part of the clones is absent; in the studies checked, under half of the shortfall reflects unresolved V genes, and no reason is known for the rest. Recorded for this sample are approximately 50,000 clones; about 89% of them occurred a single time. The ten largest clones capture 9.5% to 15% of the sample. Sequencing input: PBMCs. These receptors were collected from a woman aged 60-75 years with lung cancer.

The CDR3 nucleotides are TGTGCCAGCATCCTGGGAGTTTCCTACAATGAGCAGTTCTTC. Protein sequence: CASILGVSYNEQFF. This chain connects TRBV2 to TRBJ2-1; possible D gene TRBD2, 5 bases. The CDR3 has 14 residues. With 7 bases removed from V and 1 base from J, the gap between germline ends came to 11 bases. Per the germline V gene, CDR1 is SNHLY and CDR2 is FYNNEI. Using reference TRBV2 and TRBJ2-1 for the parts outside the CDR3, the full variable domain is EPEVTQTPSHQVTQMGQEVILRCVPISNHLYFYWYRQILGQKVEFLVSFYNNEISEKSEIFDDQFSVERPDGSNFTLKIRSTKLEDSAMYFCASILGVSYNEQFFGPGTRLTVL.

The chain links TRBV7-6 to TRBJ1-2, with TRBD1 matching over 7 bases. CDR1 SGHVS and CDR2 FNYEAQ come from the germline V gene. The CDR3 loop spans 15 amino acids. After removal of 1 base from V and 4 bases from J, the junction contained 6 bases not matched to a gene. CDR3 amino acids: CASSLGQGQTYGYTF. Here the CDR3 DNA reads TGTGCCAGCAGCTTAGGGCAGGGACAGACCTATGGCTACACCTTC.

The J gene is TRBJ1-1, the V gene TRBV5-1; 9 bases fit TRBD1. The CDR3 covers 13 residues. Germline trimming cut 3 bases from V and 4 bases from J; bases unmatched to any gene: 1. The germline CDR1 and CDR2 sequences are SGHRS and YFSETQ. The CDR3 is CASSSGQGTEAFF. CDR3 nucleotides: TGCGCCAGCAGCTCGGGACAGGGCACTGAAGCTTTCTTT.

This chain connects TRBV5-8 to TRBJ2-3; D assignment may be TRBD1 or TRBD2 (5 bases each). CDR1 and CDR2 (germline): SGHTS, YDEGEE. The CDR3 sequence is 15 residues long. V lost 2 bases, J lost 0 bases, and 10 bases lay in between. CDR3 in amino acids: CASSLGTVSTDTQYF. CDR3 DNA sequence: TGTGCCAGCAGCTTAGGGACGGTTAGCACAGATACGCAGTATTTT.

The chain couples TRBV6-1 to TRBJ2-5, with unresolved D. From germline, CDR1 is MNHNS and CDR2 SASEGT. Trimming left V 3 bases short and J 5 bases short, with 1 base between. The CDR3 has 10 residues. The CDR3 nucleotides are TGTGCCAGCAGTGAGGAGACCCAGTACTTC. Encoded protein: CASSEETQYF.

This chain joins TRBV7-3 and TRBJ2-1; D tentatively fits TRBD1 or TRBD2 (5 bases each). Germline V gene data show CDR1 as SGHTA and CDR2 as FQGTGA. CDR3 length: 14 amino acids. The V and J ends lost 2 bases and 6 bases respectively, with 11 bases between them. The CDR3 sequence: CASSLVGTVNEQFF. The CDR3, as DNA: TGTGCCAGCAGCTTAGTAGGGACGGTCAATGAGCAGTTCTTC.

This chain links TRBV19 with TRBJ2-3; 14 nucleotides line up with TRBD2. Germline V CDR1 and CDR2: LNHDA, SQIVND (reference sequence). The V gene end was trimmed by 7 bases and the J gene end by 2 bases; junction bases not matched to a gene: 8. The CDR3 runs to 17 residues. The CDR3 sequence is CASKEAGLAGDTDTQYF. The CDR3 region has the DNA TGTGCCAGTAAGGAGGCGGGACTAGCGGGGGACACAGATACGCAGTATTTT.

As to this clone: Sequence at one end of the junction differs from germline and may be a read error. In DNA, the CDR3 is TGTGCCAGTAGTGCTTCGGACAGGGCCTCTACCCATTTT. Protein product: CASSASDRASTHF. The chain joins TRBV19 to TRBJ1-3; 8 bases fit TRBD1. Germline values: CDR1 LNHDA, CDR2 SQIVND (reference sequence). The CDR3 spans 13 residues.

The CDR3 reads CASSPRYSHEQYF. The CDR3 DNA reads as TGTGCCAGCAGCCCTCGTTACAGCCACGAGCAGTACTTC. This chain links TRBV27 with TRBJ2-7; D not certain. V lost 6 bases, J lost 5 bases, and 14 bases lay in between. The CDR3 contains 13 residues. Germline V gene lookup returns CDR1 MNHEY and CDR2 SMNVEV (reference sequence).

This clone was seen only a few times. The chain recombines TRBV29-1 with TRBJ2-3, with D tentatively TRBD1 (6 bases). CDR1 is SQVTM and CDR2 is ANQGSEA in the germline V gene. The CDR3 spans 13 residues. Trimming took 6 bases from V and 4 from J, leaving 14 bases between them. The CDR3 nucleotides are TGCAGCGTAGACACAGGGCTCGCAGATACGCAGTATTTT. This codes for CSVDTGLADTQYF.

J is TRBJ2-2 and V is TRBV4-2; D could derive from TRBD1 or TRBD2 (5 bases each). The length of the CDR3 is 16 residues. Germline CDR1 LGHNA, CDR2 YNFKEQ. V was cut by 6 bases and J by 5 bases, with 19 bases left in between. The CDR3 DNA follows: TGTGCCAGCAGTAAGGCCGGGACCCAAGGGACCGGGGAGCTGTTTTTT. Residues: CASSKAGTQGTGELFF.

This rearrangement joins TRBV5-1 to TRBJ2-7, with a possible D match to TRBD2 (6 bases). This CDR3 is 16 amino acids long. Trimming pared 4 bases from V and 7 bases from J, leaving 24 bases between. Germline CDR1 SGHRS, CDR2 YFSETQ. The CDR3 region is CASSQNTGTSPEEQYF. The CDR3 bases are TGCGCCAGCAGCCAAAATACCGGGACTTCCCCAGAGGAGCAGTACTTC.

The chain recombines TRBV29-1 with TRBJ2-3; 11 bases match TRBD1. Losses at the gene ends were 6 bases for V and 0 bases for J; bases not matched to a gene: 2. CDR1 is SQVTM, CDR2 ANQGSEA, per germline. CDR3 size: 14 residues. The CDR3 coding sequence is TGCAGCGTAGGGACAGGGGGGAGCACAGATACGCAGTATTTT. Its protein product is CSVGTGGSTDTQYF.

This chain connects TRBV2 to TRBJ2-1; D remains ambiguous. Germline V gives CDR1 SNHLY, CDR2 FYNNEI. The CDR3 has 13 residues. Trimming pared 8 bases from V and 5 bases from J, leaving 13 bases between. The CDR3 DNA reads as TGTGCCAGCCAGGTGGGTGGGGACAATGAGCAGTTCTTC. Its translation is CASQVGGDNEQFF.

The chain couples TRBV3-1 (or the pseudogene TRBV3-2) to TRBJ2-7, with 10 bases aligning to TRBD2. Germline V gene data show CDR1 as LGHDT and CDR2 as YNNKEL (reference sequence). Trimming cost V 0 bases and J 3 bases; bases outside gene matches: 5. This CDR3 comprises 16 residues. The CDR3 DNA follows: TGTGCCAGCAGCCAAGAGACGACTAGCGGGTTCTACGAGCAGTACTTC. It encodes CASSQETTSGFYEQYF.